The clone carrying this TCR beta chain has a count of ten or more. Its antigen remains unidentified. The germline CDR1 and CDR2 sequences are DFQATT and SNEGSKA (reference sequence). The CDR3 loop spans 12 amino acids. This specimen comes from a study of Graves' ophthalmopathy and Graves' hyperthyroidism. Amplified TCR beta CDR3 regions were obtained using RNA transcripts as template. RT-PCR with HTBI primers came first, then second-round multiplex PCR. Via MiXCR, TCRdb re-called the multiplex PCR reads, giving one row per CDR3 protein. The profile shows over a million distinct CDR3 sequences, 35% to 40% of them singletons. General study findings and limits: In predicting ophthalmopathy progression, the model reached 65% to 71% sensitivity and 72.22% specificity.

The genes are TRBV20-1 and TRBJ2-5; maybe TRBD2 (5 bases). Material: peripheral blood or thyroid tissue (not recorded which). The sequence derives from an adult man with Graves' hyperthyroidism. The CDR3 DNA sequence: TGCAGCGCCCGGACTGGGCAAGAGACCCAGTACTTC. As protein: CSARTGQETQYF.